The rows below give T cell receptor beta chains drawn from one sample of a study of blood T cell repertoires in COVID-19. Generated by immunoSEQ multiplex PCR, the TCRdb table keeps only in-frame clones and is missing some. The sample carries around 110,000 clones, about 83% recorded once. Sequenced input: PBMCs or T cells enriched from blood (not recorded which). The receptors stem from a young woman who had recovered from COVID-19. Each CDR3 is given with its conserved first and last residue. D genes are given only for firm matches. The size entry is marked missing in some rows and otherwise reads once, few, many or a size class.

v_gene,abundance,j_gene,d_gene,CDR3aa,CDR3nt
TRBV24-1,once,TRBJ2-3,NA,CATSARDMTDTQYF,TGTGCCACCAGCGCCAGGGACATGACAGATACGCAGTATTTT
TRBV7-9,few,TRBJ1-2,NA,CASSLLEGGRHGYTF,TGTGCCAGCAGCCTTCTGGAAGGGGGAAGGCATGGCTACACCTTC
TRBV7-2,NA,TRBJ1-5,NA,CASSLSQGPVQPQHF,TGTGCCAGCAGCTTATCTCAGGGGCCGGTTCAGCCCCAGCATTTT
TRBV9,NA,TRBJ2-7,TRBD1,CASSLTGAYEQYF,TGTGCCAGCAGCCTCACAGGGGCCTACGAGCAGTACTTC
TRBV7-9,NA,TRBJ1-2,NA,CASSRPSNYGYTF,TGTGCCAGCAGCCGTCCCTCCAACTATGGCTACACCTTC
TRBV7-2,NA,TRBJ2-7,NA,CASSLDFRSVYEQYF,TGTGCCAGCAGCTTAGATTTTAGATCGGTCTACGAGCAGTACTTC
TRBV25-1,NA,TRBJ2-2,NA,CASSDPPGQLNTGELFF,TGTGCCAGCAGTGATCCCCCTGGACAGCTTAACACCGGGGAGCTGTTTTTT
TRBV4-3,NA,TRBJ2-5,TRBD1,CASSHRGQETQYF,TGCGCCAGCAGCCACAGGGGGCAAGAGACCCAGTACTTC
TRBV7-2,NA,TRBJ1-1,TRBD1,CASSLGTGSTEAFF,TGTGCCAGCAGCCTCGGGACAGGGAGCACTGAAGCTTTCTTT
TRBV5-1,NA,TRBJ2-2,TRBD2,CASSIQTSGRAGTGELFF,TGCGCCAGCAGCATTCAGACTAGCGGGAGGGCCGGCACCGGGGAGCTGTTTTTT
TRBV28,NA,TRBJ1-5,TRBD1,CASSSPSPQGAGNQPQHF,TGTGCCAGCAGCTCTCCTTCCCCCCAGGGGGCCGGCAATCAGCCCCAGCATTTT
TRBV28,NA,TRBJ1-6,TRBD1,CASSRTGYNSPLHF,TGTGCCAGCAGTAGGACAGGGTATAATTCACCCCTCCACTTT
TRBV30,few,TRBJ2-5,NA,CAWSVRGLAGETQYF,TGTGCCTGGAGTGTAAGGGGGCTAGCGGGAGAGACCCAGTACTTC
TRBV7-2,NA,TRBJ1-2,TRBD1,CASSLARTGEGGYTF,TGTGCCAGCAGCTTAGCCCGGACAGGGGAAGGGGGCTACACCTTC
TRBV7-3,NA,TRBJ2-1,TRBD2,CASSLKSGRALDEQFF,TGTGCCAGCAGCTTAAAGAGCGGGAGGGCCCTCGATGAGCAGTTCTTC
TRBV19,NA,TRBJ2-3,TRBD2,CASSTLAVSDTQYF,TGTGCCAGTAGTACCCTAGCGGTTTCAGATACGCAGTATTTT